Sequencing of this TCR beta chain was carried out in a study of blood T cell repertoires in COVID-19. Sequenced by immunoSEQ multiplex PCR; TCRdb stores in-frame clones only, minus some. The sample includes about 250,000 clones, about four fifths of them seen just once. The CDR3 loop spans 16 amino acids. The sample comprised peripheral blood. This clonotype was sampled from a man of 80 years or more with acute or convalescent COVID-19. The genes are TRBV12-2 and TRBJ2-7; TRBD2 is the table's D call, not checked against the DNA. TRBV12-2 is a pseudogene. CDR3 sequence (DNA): TGTGCAAGTCGCGCAAGTTTGCGGGAGGGCTCCTACGAGCAGTACTTC. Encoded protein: CASRASLREGSYEQYF.